This T cell receptor beta chain derives from a study of blood T cells in healthy people across ages. Donor samples were obtained from healthy Caucasian individuals from Russia, aged about 6 to 95. Researchers report isolating at least 6 million PBMCs per sample. Regarding the study as a whole: Any conclusive comparison of naive versus antigen-experienced cells was prevented by using unsorted PBMCs.

This clonotype was seen a few times. Its antigen is not known. Trimming stripped 6 bases from V and 0 bases from J, with 12 bases between. In germline, CDR1 is DFQATT, CDR2 SNEGSKA (reference sequence). The CDR3 contains 14 residues. A second roughly 7 to 11 cycle PCR used barcoded and J-beta primers. TCRdb passed the 5' RACE reads through MiXCR, listing each CDR3 protein once. The table shows about 1,600,000 distinct CDR3 sequences, with roughly 45% occurring only once. The sample comprised blood. The chain links TRBV20-1 to TRBJ2-4, with D perhaps TRBD2 (5 bases). The clonotype originates from a woman under 30 in good health. DNA of the CDR3: TGCAGTGCCCCGGGGAGCCGAGCCAAAAACATTCAGTACTTC. Its protein product is CSAPGSRAKNIQYF.